The 10 T cell receptor beta chains presented below share a single source sample, sequenced in a study of T-cell memory formation after mild COVID-19. In TCRdb, the 5' RACE reads were re-called with MiXCR into one record per CDR3 protein. The sample records a few hundred thousand distinct CDR3 sequences, under 25% being singletons. The sample was PBMCs or a T cell subset sorted from them (not recorded which). The receptor set was obtained from an adult woman who had mild COVID-19 (a few samples of this study predate the infection). Cell type and time point are not known.

The rearrangement uses TRBV6-2 or TRBV6-3 and TRBJ2-1, with TRBD2 identical over 12 bases. V lost 7 bases, J lost 8 bases, and 6 bases stayed unmatched. The germline V gene has CDR1 MNHEY and CDR2 SVGEGT. The CDR3 loop spans 14 amino acids. The CDR3 DNA is TGTGCCAGCAATCCGGGACTAGCGGGCCATGAGCAGTTCTTC. Translating gives CASNPGLAGHEQFF.

A few counts support this clonotype. The rearrangement links TRBV29-1 to TRBJ2-7; 8 positions match TRBD1. Germline V CDR1 and CDR2: SQVTM, ANQGSEA. This CDR3 spans 13 amino acids. The V segment lost 5 bases and the J segment 3 bases; nucleotides outside the gene matches: 6. This CDR3 is CSVSGQAHYEQYF. The CDR3 coding sequence is TGCAGCGTTTCGGGACAGGCCCACTACGAGCAGTACTTC.

The chain uses TRBV12-3 or TRBV12-4 and TRBJ1-2; TRBD1 agrees at 8 bases. V gave up 5 bases and J gave up 8 bases; unmatched junction bases: 19. The CDR3 totals 17 residues. CDR3 in amino acids: CASSPQGQGSFEYGYTF. DNA for the CDR3: TGTGCCAGCAGTCCCCAAGGACAGGGAAGTTTCGAGTACGGCTACACCTTC.

Comments on this clonotype: Mismatch with germline at one junction end may stem from a read error. The chain has TRBV4-1 and TRBJ1-1; 9 positions agree with TRBD1. Germline V gene sequence: CDR1 MGHRA, CDR2 YSYEKL. The CDR3 extends over 14 amino acids. The CDR3 DNA is TGCGCCAGAAGCCAAGAGCGGACAGGGGCGGAGGCTTTCTTT. It codes for CARSQERTGAEAFF.

This chain joins TRBV24-1 and TRBJ2-7; 8 bases align to TRBD1. V shed 6 bases, J shed 3 bases, and the junction held 9 bases outside the gene matches. Germline CDR1 KGHDR, CDR2 SFDVKD. CDR3 size: 15 residues. Here the CDR3 reads CATSSTGQDFYEQYF. CDR3 in DNA: TGTGCCACCAGTTCGACGGGACAGGATTTCTACGAGCAGTACTTC.

The chain couples TRBV7-8 to TRBJ2-5; D possibly corresponds to TRBD1 (6 bases). Deletions cut 6 bases from V and 0 bases from J, with 8 bases between. CDR3 length: 13 residues. Germline CDR1 and CDR2: SGHVS and FQNEAQ. CDR3 nucleotide sequence: TGTGCCAGCAGTGACAGGAACCAAGAGACCCAGTACTTC. Translating gives CASSDRNQETQYF.

There are a few counts of this clonotype. This chain links TRBV10-3 with TRBJ2-1; no reliable D call. The CDR3 sequence is 16 residues long. V was shortened by 0 bases and J by 5 bases, with 14 bases between the two germline ends. Germline V lookup: CDR1 ENHRY, CDR2 SYGVKD. CDR3 in amino acids: CAISESRTQVHNEQFF. As DNA, the CDR3 is TGTGCCATCAGTGAGTCGCGGACCCAGGTACACAATGAGCAGTTCTTC.

The CDR3 DNA reads TGTGCCAGCAGCTTAGAGCCCCTTCGGGGGACAGATACGCAGTATTTT. It specifies CASSLEPLRGTDTQYF. The chain uses TRBV7-6 and TRBJ2-3; TRBD2 might be the D (6 bases). V gave up 1 base and J gave up 3 bases, with 14 bases separating them. CDR3 size: 16 residues. Per the germline V gene, CDR1 is SGHVS and CDR2 is FNYEAQ.

The V call is TRBV18, the J call TRBJ1-2; 11 bases match TRBD1. Germline CDR1 KGHSH, CDR2 LQKENI. Unmatched junction bases numbered 10, after V lost 4 bases and J lost 6 bases. The CDR3 runs 16 residues. The CDR3 protein is CASSLDPGQGADGYTF. The CDR3 DNA follows: TGTGCCAGCTCACTTGATCCCGGACAGGGGGCTGATGGCTACACCTTC.

This clonotype turned up a few times. The chain has TRBV6-2 or TRBV6-3 and TRBJ2-1; no clear D. Trimming cost V 2 bases and J 3 bases, with 8 bases left between them. The CDR3 has 14 residues. CDR1 and CDR2 from the germline V gene are MNHEY and SVGEGT. Here the CDR3 reads CASSYKYRYNEQFF. The CDR3 DNA reads as TGTGCCAGCAGTTACAAATATCGCTACAATGAGCAGTTCTTC.